These T cell receptor beta chains were read from a single sample in a study of T cell changes during pregnancy in multiple sclerosis. Profiling relied on immunoSEQ multiplex PCR, and the TCRdb table lists in-frame clones only, not all of them. Of approximately 70,000 clones in the sample, just under 95% were seen once. Sequenced material: peripheral blood, taken in the second trimester of pregnancy. Receptor source: a female donor with multiple sclerosis, enrolled in a pregnancy study. Each CDR3 is given with its conserved first and last residue. D genes are given only for firm matches. The size field is filled for only some rows; it gives once, few, many or a size class.

CDR3 DNA	CDR3 protein	V gene	D gene	clone size	J gene
TGCGCCAGCAGCCCGGAGGTAGGTTACAATGAGCAGTTCTTC	CASSPEVGYNEQFF	TRBV5-1	-	-	TRBJ2-1
TGTGCCAGCTCAAACCCGCCAGCGGGAGTCTACGAGCAGTACTTC	CASSNPPAGVYEQYF	TRBV18	TRBD2	-	TRBJ2-7
TGTGCCAGCAGCTTATACCCCTCGGCGGAGGGCTATAATTCACCCCTCCACTTT	CASSLYPSAEGYNSPLHF	TRBV7-3	-	-	TRBJ1-6
TGTGCCTACGACCTGACAGGGCCACACGCGAAGGGCTACACCTTC	CAYDLTGPHAKGYTF	TRBV30	TRBD1	-	TRBJ1-2
TGTGCCAGCAGTAATCCGGGACAGGGAGGAGAGCAGTACTTC	CASSNPGQGGEQYF	TRBV6-1	TRBD1	-	TRBJ2-7
TGTGCCAGTAGTATAGTTAAGGAGGCAACCTACGAGCAGTACTTC	CASSIVKEATYEQYF	TRBV19	-	-	TRBJ2-7
TGTGCCAGCAGCTTCGCAGCGGGGGGGATCTACGAGCAGTACTTC	CASSFAAGGIYEQYF	TRBV7-3	TRBD2	-	TRBJ2-7
TGTGCCAGCAGCCTAACTAGCGGGGGGTCCGATGAGCAGTTCTTC	CASSLTSGGSDEQFF	TRBV7-3	TRBD2	-	TRBJ2-1
TGTGCCAGCAGAGAGACAGGGGGAAGCACAGATACGCAGTATTTT	CASRETGGSTDTQYF	TRBV6-5	TRBD1	-	TRBJ2-3
TGTGCCAGCAGTGACGTCGGCAGGGGGAGTCTTGCAACTAATGAAAAACTGTTTTTT	CASSDVGRGSLATNEKLFF	TRBV6-4	TRBD1	-	TRBJ1-4
TGTGCTAGTGACCCCCTCCGGGACGAAAACGGGGGCGAGCAGTACTTC	CASDPLRDENGGEQYF	TRBV12-5	-	-	TRBJ2-7
TGTGCCAGTAGTACCGGACAGGGTGGCAATCAGCCCCAGCATTTT	CASSTGQGGNQPQHF	TRBV19	TRBD1	-	TRBJ1-5
TGCGCCAGCAGCTTGGCCGCAGTTTACGAGCAGTACTTC	CASSLAAVYEQYF	TRBV5-1	-	-	TRBJ2-7
TGTGCCAGCAGTTCCCCTGGGAGTTCCTACGAGCAGTACTTC	CASSSPGSSYEQYF	TRBV6-6	-	-	TRBJ2-7
TGCGCCAGCAGACCCGGGACTAGCGGGATCTATGAGCAGTTCTTC	CASRPGTSGIYEQFF	TRBV5-1	TRBD2	-	TRBJ2-1
TGTGCCAGCAGCGTATCGGATAACGGAGCCTACGAGCAGTACTTC	CASSVSDNGAYEQYF	TRBV9	-	-	TRBJ2-7
TGCGCCAGCAGAAGGGACAGGGATGAAAAACTGTTTTTT	CASRRDRDEKLFF	TRBV5-1	TRBD1	-	TRBJ1-4
TGTGCCAGCAGCTTAGGGCTCGTGACAACCTACGAGCAGTACTTC	CASSLGLVTTYEQYF	TRBV7-2	-	-	TRBJ2-7
TGTGCCAGCAGTGAGGGGGCGGGCAGGATCTCCTACGAGCAGTACTTC	CASSEGAGRISYEQYF	TRBV2	-	-	TRBJ2-7
TGTGCCAGCAGAGGGACATCGAACACCGGGGAGCTGTTTTTT	CASRGTSNTGELFF	TRBV6-6	-	-	TRBJ2-2
TGTGCCTGGAGTGTACAATATGGCTACACCTTC	CAWSVQYGYTF	TRBV30	-	-	TRBJ1-2
TGTGCCAGCAGTTTGGGACAGGGGCACTCCTACGAGCAGTACTTC	CASSLGQGHSYEQYF	TRBV28	TRBD1	-	TRBJ2-7
TGTGCCAGCAGTGAAGAACTAGCGGGGCGTTCCTACAATGAGCAGTTCTTC	CASSEELAGRSYNEQFF	TRBV6-1	TRBD2	-	TRBJ2-1
TGTGCCAGCAGCTTAGAAAGCGGGGGGATGTGGAACACTGAAGCTTTCTTT	CASSLESGGMWNTEAFF	TRBV7-2	-	-	TRBJ1-1
TGCGCCAGCAGCCAAGATCGGCAGGCCAATTCACCCCTCCACTTT	CASSQDRQANSPLHF	TRBV4-3	-	-	TRBJ1-6
TGTGCCAGCAGCACACCCACGGGACTTGTCACCTACGAGCAGTACTTC	CASSTPTGLVTYEQYF	TRBV11-2	-	-	TRBJ2-7
TGTGCCAGCAGCTTAGGCGCGGCTAACTATGGCTACACCTTC	CASSLGAANYGYTF	TRBV11-3	-	once	TRBJ1-2
TGTGCCAGCAGGCCGACAGGAACCTACAATGAGCAGTTCTTC	CASRPTGTYNEQFF	TRBV7-8	-	-	TRBJ2-1
TGTGCCAGCAGTTTCGTCGCAGCCTACGAGCAGTACTTC	CASSFVAAYEQYF	TRBV28	-	-	TRBJ2-7
TGTGCCAGCAGTCCGGGGGTGGTATCCTCACCCCTCCACTTT	CASSPGVVSSPLHF	TRBV28	-	-	TRBJ1-6
TGTGCCATCCCAGACAGACGGCTGAACACTGAAGCTTTCTTT	CAIPDRRLNTEAFF	TRBV10-3	-	-	TRBJ1-1
TGTGCCAGCAGTCTCGGGACAGGGGAAAAACTGTTTTTT	CASSLGTGEKLFF	TRBV7-6	TRBD1	-	TRBJ1-4
TGTGCCAGCTCACCACCAGCCCCTAGATCTGACAATGAGCAGTTCTTC	CASSPPAPRSDNEQFF	TRBV18	-	-	TRBJ2-1
TGTGCCAGCACACAGACCAGATCTGGGGCCAACGTCCTGACTTTC	CASTQTRSGANVLTF	TRBV2	-	-	TRBJ2-6
TGTGCCAGCAGACTAGCGGGAAGGGAGACCCAGTACTTC	CASRLAGRETQYF	TRBV27	TRBD2	-	TRBJ2-5
TGTGCCAGCAGCCCCTTCCGGACTAGCGGGGGCTCCTACAATGAGCAGTTCTTC	CASSPFRTSGGSYNEQFF	TRBV11-3	TRBD2	few	TRBJ2-1